Detailed here is one TCR beta chain. Its antigen is unknown. Trimming removed 8 bases from V and 8 bases from J; junction bases left unmatched: 10. This CDR3 comprises 15 residues. Germline V CDR1 and CDR2: SQVTM, ANQGSEA. Roughly 9 milliliters of peripheral blood were drawn from each donor. This specimen belongs to a study of blood T cells in healthy people across ages. Study-level findings and limits: Percentage of naive T cells showed a strong correlation with TCR beta diversity.

A second PCR, run for about 7 to 11 cycles, used a sample-barcoded 5' primer plus a J-beta primer mix. The template-switch adaptor, which had 12 random nucleotides, put a tag on each cDNA molecule. TCRdb recomputed calls from the 5' RACE reads with MiXCR, one row per CDR3 protein. The repertoire holds around 650,000 distinct CDR3 sequences, with 40% to 50% as singletons. V gene TRBV29-1 combines with J gene TRBJ2-1; 15 positions match TRBD2. Sequenced material: blood. This TCR was recovered from a man at least 80 years old in good health. CDR3: CSHWTSGRAPDEQFF. For the CDR3, the DNA is TGCAGCCACTGGACTAGCGGGAGGGCCCCGGATGAGCAGTTCTTC.